The source of this TCR beta chain is a study of technical replicates of blood from a handful of donors. V shed 1 base and J 10 bases; nucleotides not matched to a gene: 7. The CDR3 totals 15 residues. Germline V lookup: CDR1 SEHNR, CDR2 FQNEAQ (reference sequence). Assay used: immunoSEQ multiplex PCR; TCRdb lists only in-frame clones, some missing. The sample consists of about 58,000 clones, 90% to 95% of them appearing once. The sample taken for sequencing was PBMCs. The chain couples TRBV7-9 to TRBJ2-1; 10 bases are a match to TRBD2. The clonotype comes from a human donor in good health. Some clones in this sample may be carry-over from other donors' samples. The CDR3 nucleotides are TGTGCCAGCAGCTTAGTGACTAGCGGGTCAGGAGAGCAGTTCTTC. It translates to CASSLVTSGSGEQFF.